Following are 6 T cell receptor beta chains from one sample sequenced in a study of T cell responses to AZD1222 COVID-19 vaccine. Clones were read by immunoSEQ multiplex PCR, and TCRdb kept only the in-frame ones, dropping some. Of 150,000 to 200,000 clones in the sample, 88% were seen once. This specimen consisted of peripheral blood, obtained 28 days after the second AZD1222 dose. The receptors were sampled from an adult who received the AZD1222 COVID-19 vaccine.

V usage is TRBV6-5 and J usage is TRBJ2-1; 9 positions match TRBD1. Trimming took 6 bases from V and 8 from J; bases not matched to a gene: 5. Germline assignment: CDR1 MNHEY and CDR2 SVGAGI. This CDR3 has 13 amino acids. The CDR3 sequence is CASRQGAAYEQFF. For the CDR3, the DNA is TGTGCCAGCAGACAGGGGGCGGCCTATGAGCAGTTCTTC.

In nucleotides, the CDR3 is TGTGCCAGCAGCGTAGCCCCAGGGGACACCGGGGAGCTGTTTTTT. The encoded protein is CASSVAPGDTGELFF. The chain combines TRBV9 with TRBJ2-2; TRBD1 is a possible D gene (6 bases). The CDR3 is 15 residues long. Per the germline V gene, CDR1 is SGDLS and CDR2 is YYNGEE. V was shortened by 0 bases and J by 3 bases, with 9 bases between the two germline ends.

This CDR3 is CASSYSGGQRGDTQYF. The DNA of the CDR3 is TGTGCCAGCAGTTACTCTGGGGGACAAAGGGGAGATACGCAGTATTTT. This chain links TRBV6-6 with TRBJ2-3; D perhaps matches TRBD1 (6 bases). The CDR3 loop spans 16 amino acids. V was clipped by 0 bases and J by 5 bases, with 15 bases between them. In germline, CDR1 is MNHNY, CDR2 SVGAGI (reference sequence).

The V and J genes are TRBV6-5 and TRBJ1-6; D is uncertain. The CDR3 consists of 15 residues. V dropped 4 bases and J dropped 13 bases, with 20 bases sitting between them. CDR1 MNHEY and CDR2 SVGAGI come from the germline V gene. The CDR3 protein is CASSSTGSDKRPLHF. For the CDR3, the DNA is TGTGCCAGCAGTTCGACGGGATCTGATAAAAGGCCCCTCCACTTT.

This clone was counted a single time. This chain joins TRBV10-3 and TRBJ2-1, with 8 bases lining up with TRBD2. Per germline, CDR1 ENHRY and CDR2 SYGVKD. Trimming at V came to 4 bases and at J to 2 bases, leaving 7 bases not matched to a gene. CDR3 length equals 16 residues. This CDR3 reads CAISGRSGSAYNEQFF. The CDR3 region has the DNA TGTGCCATCAGTGGCCGGAGCGGGAGTGCCTACAATGAGCAGTTCTTC.

The rearrangement links TRBV9 to TRBJ2-2; no clear D. The germline V gene encodes CDR1 SGDLS and CDR2 YYNGEE. Trimming shortened V by 3 bases and J by 0 bases, and 6 bases separated the two germline ends. This CDR3 region has 14 residues. CDR3 bases: TGTGCCAGCAGCGCGAGAACGAACACCGGGGAGCTGTTTTTT. Translation gives CASSARTNTGELFF.